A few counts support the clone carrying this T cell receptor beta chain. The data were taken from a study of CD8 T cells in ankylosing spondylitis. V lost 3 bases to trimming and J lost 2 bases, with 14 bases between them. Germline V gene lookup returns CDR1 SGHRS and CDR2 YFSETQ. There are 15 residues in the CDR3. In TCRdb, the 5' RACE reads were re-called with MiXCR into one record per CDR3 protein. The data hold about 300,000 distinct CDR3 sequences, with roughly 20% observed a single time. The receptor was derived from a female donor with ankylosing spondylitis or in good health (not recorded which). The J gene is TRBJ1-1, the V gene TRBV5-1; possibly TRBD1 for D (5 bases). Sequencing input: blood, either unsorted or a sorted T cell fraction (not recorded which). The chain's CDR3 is CASSSGTGRNTEAFF. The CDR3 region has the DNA TGCGCCAGCAGCTCGGGGACGGGGAGAAACACTGAAGCTTTCTTT.